Listed below are T cell receptor beta chains from one sample, sequenced in a study of CD8 T cells in ankylosing spondylitis. TCRdb redid the calling of the 5' RACE reads with MiXCR, one entry per CDR3 protein. The repertoire holds fewer than 500,000 distinct CDR3 sequences, with 26% as singletons. Sequencing was done on a sample of blood, either unsorted or a sorted T cell fraction (not recorded which). These receptor sequences come from a male donor with ankylosing spondylitis. CDR3s include the opening cysteine and the closing phenylalanine or tryptophan. Fields, in order: J gene, clone size, D gene, V gene, CDR3 protein, CDR3 DNA. D genes are given only for firm matches. A row's size may be missing; if present it is once, few, many or a size class.

j_call: TRBJ1-6; clone_size: .; d_call: .; v_call: TRBV2; cdr3_aa: CASSVLQNNSPLHF; cdr3_nt: TGTGCCAGCAGTGTATTGCAGAATAATTCACCCCTCCACTTT
j_call: TRBJ2-3; clone_size: few; d_call: .; v_call: TRBV5-1; cdr3_aa: CASEDGPSDTQYF; cdr3_nt: TGCGCCAGCGAGGATGGCCCGTCAGATACGCAGTATTTT
j_call: TRBJ2-2; clone_size: few; d_call: TRBD2; v_call: TRBV11-2; cdr3_aa: CASSRGLAGGYTGELFF; cdr3_nt: TGTGCCAGCAGCCGTGGACTAGCGGGAGGTTACACCGGGGAGCTGTTTTTT
j_call: TRBJ1-2; clone_size: .; d_call: .; v_call: TRBV10-3; cdr3_aa: CAISVSPAGGYTF; cdr3_nt: TGTGCCATCAGTGTGTCCCCGGCGGGGGGCTACACCTTC
j_call: TRBJ2-1; clone_size: .; d_call: TRBD2; v_call: TRBV15; cdr3_aa: CATSTYLAGWNEQFF; cdr3_nt: TGTGCCACCAGCACCTATTTAGCGGGATGGAATGAGCAGTTCTTC
j_call: TRBJ1-2; clone_size: many; d_call: TRBD1; v_call: TRBV10-3; cdr3_aa: CAISERVDRVDGYTF; cdr3_nt: TGTGCCATCAGTGAGAGGGTAGACAGGGTCGATGGCTACACCTTC
j_call: TRBJ2-1; clone_size: .; d_call: .; v_call: TRBV7-8; cdr3_aa: CASSPDWGRPKYNEQFF; cdr3_nt: TGTGCCAGCAGCCCAGACTGGGGGCGACCCAAATACAATGAGCAGTTCTTC
j_call: TRBJ2-7; clone_size: .; d_call: .; v_call: TRBV24-1; cdr3_aa: CATSDPPRSYEQYF; cdr3_nt: TGTGCCACCAGTGACCCTCCGCGGAGCTACGAGCAGTACTTC
j_call: TRBJ1-5; clone_size: .; d_call: .; v_call: TRBV3-1; cdr3_aa: CASSQVASNLPQHF; cdr3_nt: TGTGCCAGCAGCCAAGTTGCCAGCAACTTGCCCCAGCATTTT
j_call: TRBJ2-2; clone_size: .; d_call: TRBD2; v_call: TRBV20-1; cdr3_aa: CSAMGRGGELFF; cdr3_nt: TGCAGTGCTATGGGGAGGGGCGGGGAGCTGTTTTTT
j_call: TRBJ2-1; clone_size: few; d_call: .; v_call: TRBV11-3; cdr3_aa: CASSLVVAVSYNEQFF; cdr3_nt: TGTGCCAGCAGCTTAGTAGTGGCAGTTTCCTACAATGAGCAGTTCTTC
j_call: TRBJ2-5; clone_size: .; d_call: .; v_call: TRBV11-3; cdr3_aa: CASSRDSGGETQYF; cdr3_nt: TGTGCCAGCAGCCGGGACAGCGGAGGGGAGACCCAGTACTTC
j_call: TRBJ2-3; clone_size: few; d_call: .; v_call: TRBV24-1; cdr3_aa: CATSDPGPENTDTQYF; cdr3_nt: TGTGCCACCAGTGATCCTGGGCCAGAAAACACAGATACGCAGTATTTT
j_call: TRBJ2-7; clone_size: .; d_call: TRBD2; v_call: TRBV6-1; cdr3_aa: CASRRGVEDTYEQYF; cdr3_nt: TGTGCCAGCAGACGGGGGGTCGAAGATACCTACGAGCAGTACTTC
j_call: TRBJ1-1; clone_size: few; d_call: TRBD1; v_call: TRBV5-1; cdr3_aa: CASSLGQGERTEAFF; cdr3_nt: TGCGCCAGCAGCTTGGGACAGGGGGAGAGGACTGAAGCTTTCTTT
j_call: TRBJ2-5; clone_size: few; d_call: TRBD1; v_call: TRBV20-1; cdr3_aa: CSAHRDRGFGQYF; cdr3_nt: TGCAGTGCCCACCGGGACAGGGGTTTTGGCCAGTACTTC
j_call: TRBJ2-4; clone_size: .; d_call: TRBD2; v_call: TRBV11-1; cdr3_aa: CASSRWGTSVLAKNIQYF; cdr3_nt: TGTGCCAGCAGCCGATGGGGGACTAGCGTACTAGCCAAAAACATTCAGTACTTC
j_call: TRBJ2-7; clone_size: .; d_call: TRBD2; v_call: TRBV7-9; cdr3_aa: CASSPGSSGSTYEQYF; cdr3_nt: TGTGCCAGCAGCCCTGGGTCTAGCGGGAGTACATACGAGCAGTACTTC